In this sample, the clone carrying this T cell receptor beta chain turned up a few times. The antigen is unknown. The data stem from a study of cytomegalovirus exposure and HLA in healthy donors. Whole-study results and caveats: There were reportedly fewer N-insertions in an Asian-associated ancestry cluster than the approximately 670-donor mean, in a later analysis.

The V gene end was trimmed by 4 bases and the J gene end by 7 bases; junction bases not matched to a gene: 7. The CDR3 totals 14 residues. The germline V gene encodes CDR1 SGHDT and CDR2 YYEEEE. This PCR relied on a set of 60 Vbeta primers and 13 Jbeta primers. Sequenced by immunoSEQ multiplex PCR; TCRdb stores in-frame clones only, minus some. The sample has about 110,000 clones, 76% seen once. This sequence was found in a man between 18 and 35 years old in good health and CMV-seronegative. This rearrangement joins TRBV5-6 to TRBJ2-1; 8 nucleotides match TRBD1. Material for sequencing was PBMCs. For the CDR3, the DNA is TGTGCCAGCAGCCTGACGGACAGGGTAAATGAGCAGTTCTTC. Protein: CASSLTDRVNEQFF.